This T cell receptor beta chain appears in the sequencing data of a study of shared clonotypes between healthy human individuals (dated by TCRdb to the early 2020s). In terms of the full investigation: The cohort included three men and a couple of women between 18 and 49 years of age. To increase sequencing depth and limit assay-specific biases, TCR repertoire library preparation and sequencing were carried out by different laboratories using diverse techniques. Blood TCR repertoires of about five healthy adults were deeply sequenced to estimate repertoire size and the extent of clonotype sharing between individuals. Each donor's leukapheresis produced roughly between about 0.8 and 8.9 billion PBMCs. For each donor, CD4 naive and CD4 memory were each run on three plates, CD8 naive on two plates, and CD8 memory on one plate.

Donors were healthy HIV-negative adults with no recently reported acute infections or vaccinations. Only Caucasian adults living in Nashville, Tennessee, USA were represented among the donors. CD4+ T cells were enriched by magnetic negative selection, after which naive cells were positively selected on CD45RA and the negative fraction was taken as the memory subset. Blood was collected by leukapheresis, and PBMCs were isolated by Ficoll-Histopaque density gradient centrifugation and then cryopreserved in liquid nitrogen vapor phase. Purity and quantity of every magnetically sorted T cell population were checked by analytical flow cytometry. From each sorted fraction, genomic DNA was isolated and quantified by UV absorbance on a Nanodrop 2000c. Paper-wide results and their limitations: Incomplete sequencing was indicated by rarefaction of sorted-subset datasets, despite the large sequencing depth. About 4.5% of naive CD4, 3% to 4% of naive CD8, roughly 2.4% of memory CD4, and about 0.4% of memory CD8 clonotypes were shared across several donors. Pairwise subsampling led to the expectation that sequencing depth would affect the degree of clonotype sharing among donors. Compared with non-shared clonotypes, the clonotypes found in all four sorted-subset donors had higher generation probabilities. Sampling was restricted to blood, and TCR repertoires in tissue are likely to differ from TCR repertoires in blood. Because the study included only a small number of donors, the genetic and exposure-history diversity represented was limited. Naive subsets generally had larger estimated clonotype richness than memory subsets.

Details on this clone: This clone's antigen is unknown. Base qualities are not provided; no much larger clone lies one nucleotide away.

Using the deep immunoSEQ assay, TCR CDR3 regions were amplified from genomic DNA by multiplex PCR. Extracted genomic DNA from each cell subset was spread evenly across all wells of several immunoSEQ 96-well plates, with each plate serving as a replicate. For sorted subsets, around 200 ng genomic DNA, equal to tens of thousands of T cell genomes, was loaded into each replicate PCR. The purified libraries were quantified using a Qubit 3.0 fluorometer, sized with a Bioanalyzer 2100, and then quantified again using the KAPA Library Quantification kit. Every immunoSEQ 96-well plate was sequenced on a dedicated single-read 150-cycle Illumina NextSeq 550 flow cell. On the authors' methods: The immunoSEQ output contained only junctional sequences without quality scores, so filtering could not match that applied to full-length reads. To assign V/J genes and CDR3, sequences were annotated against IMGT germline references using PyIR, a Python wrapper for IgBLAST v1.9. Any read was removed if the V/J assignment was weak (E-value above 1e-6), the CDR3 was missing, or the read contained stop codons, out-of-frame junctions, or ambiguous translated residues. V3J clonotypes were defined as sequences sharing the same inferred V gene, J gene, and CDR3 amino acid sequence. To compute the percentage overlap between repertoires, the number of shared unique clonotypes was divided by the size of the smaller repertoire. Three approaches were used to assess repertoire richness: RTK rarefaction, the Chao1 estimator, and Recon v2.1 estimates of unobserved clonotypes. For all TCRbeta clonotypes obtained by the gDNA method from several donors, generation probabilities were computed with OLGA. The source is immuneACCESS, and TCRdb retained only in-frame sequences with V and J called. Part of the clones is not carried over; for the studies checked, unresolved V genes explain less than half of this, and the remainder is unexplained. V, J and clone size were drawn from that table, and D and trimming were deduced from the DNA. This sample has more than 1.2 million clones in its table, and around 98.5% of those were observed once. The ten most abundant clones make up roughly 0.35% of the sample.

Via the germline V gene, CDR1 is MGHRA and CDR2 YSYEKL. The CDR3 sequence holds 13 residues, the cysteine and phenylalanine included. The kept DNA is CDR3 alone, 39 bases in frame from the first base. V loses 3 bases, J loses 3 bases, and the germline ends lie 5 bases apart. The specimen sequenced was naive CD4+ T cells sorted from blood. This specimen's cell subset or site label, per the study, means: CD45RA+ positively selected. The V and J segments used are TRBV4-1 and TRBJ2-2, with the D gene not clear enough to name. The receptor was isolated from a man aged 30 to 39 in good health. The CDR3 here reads CASSQDDTGELFF. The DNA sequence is TGCGCCAGCAGCCAGGACGACACCGGGGAGCTGTTTTTT.